The 25 T cell receptor beta chains given below trace back to one sample, sequenced in a study of T cell repertoires in cytomegalovirus infection. From the reads, TCRdb called clonotypes with MiXCR, one entry per CDR3 protein. The table has 150,000 to 200,000 distinct CDR3 sequences, approximately 9.7% seen once. The sample was PBMCs. The receptors shown here come from a human donor in good health (CMV status not recorded). Some clones in this sample may be carry-over from other donors' samples.

This clonotype has a handful of counts. The V gene is TRBV20-1, the J gene TRBJ2-7, with D perhaps assigned TRBD1 or TRBD2 (5 bases each). The V end lost 1 base, the J end lost 7 bases, and 23 bases lay between the germline ends. This CDR3 contains 16 residues. Germline loops: CDR1 DFQATT, CDR2 SNEGSKA (reference sequence). The CDR3 DNA follows: TGCAGTGCTAGAGTAATCGAACCCGGGACGATGGGGGAGCAGTACTTC. Its translation: CSARVIEPGTMGEQYF.

The chain is built from TRBV23-1 and TRBJ1-2, with D perhaps TRBD1 (6 bases). TRBV23-1 is annotated as an ORF whose role is uncertain. The CDR3 totals 13 residues. Trimming took 5 bases from V and 2 from J, leaving 9 bases between them. The CDR3 DNA reads TGCGCCAGCAGTGAAGACAGGAACTATGGCTACACCTTC. The encoded protein is CASSEDRNYGYTF.

The sample holds a few counts of this clonotype. The chain is built from TRBV11-2 and TRBJ2-5; D uncertain. The V and J ends lost 5 bases and 5 bases respectively, with 15 bases between them. The CDR3 contains 14 residues. The V gene's germline CDR1 is SGHAT and CDR2 FQNNGV. CDR3 in amino acids: CASSRFGSGETQYF. CDR3 coding DNA: TGTGCCAGCAGCCGCTTTGGATCCGGCGAGACCCAGTACTTC.

This clonotype was counted at least ten times. The gene calls are TRBV27 and TRBJ2-3; possible D gene TRBD1, 6 bases. The V gene lost 7 bases and the J gene lost 2 bases, with 10 bases spanning the gap. Per the germline V gene, CDR1 is MNHEY and CDR2 is SMNVEV (reference sequence). The CDR3 totals 13 residues. CDR3: CASTWGHTDTQYF. CDR3 nucleotide sequence: TGTGCCAGCACCTGGGGGCACACAGATACGCAGTATTTT.

Only a few counts were recorded for this clonotype. V is TRBV11-2 and J is TRBJ1-2; no definite D call. Trimming took off 1 base at V and 3 bases at J, with 12 bases between the two ends. Germline V gene sequence: CDR1 SGHAT, CDR2 FQNNGV. This CDR3 contains 15 residues. CDR3 nucleotide sequence: TGTGCCAGCAGCTTAGGTCCCCCCCAGGACTATGGCTACACCTTC. This encodes CASSLGPPQDYGYTF.

In this sample, this clonotype turned up many times. The gene calls are TRBV7-2 and TRBJ1-1; D remains ambiguous. V was clipped by 1 base and J by 7 bases, with 16 bases between them. The CDR3 consists of 15 residues. The V gene's germline CDR1 is SGHTA and CDR2 FQGNSA. CDR3 region: CASSLEAAARYEAFF. DNA of the CDR3: TGTGCCAGCAGCTTAGAAGCAGCGGCCCGCTATGAAGCTTTCTTT.

This clonotype was observed many times. The chain combines TRBV7-2 with TRBJ2-1; D gene uncertain. Germline CDR1 and CDR2: SGHTA and FQGNSA. V dropped 6 bases and J dropped 7 bases, with 13 bases sitting between them. The CDR3 is made up of 13 amino acids. The CDR3 nucleotides are TGTGCCAGCAGTGTGGACGGGCGGAATGAGCAGTTCTTC. Its protein product is CASSVDGRNEQFF.

The V gene is TRBV7-2, the J gene TRBJ2-3; D ambiguous. The CDR3 loop spans 15 amino acids. Germline CDR1 is SGHTA and CDR2 is FQGNSA. V dropped 3 bases and J dropped 3 bases, with 13 bases sitting between them. The CDR3 reads CASSFGQLRTDTQYF. The DNA of the CDR3 is TGTGCCAGCAGCTTTGGGCAGTTGAGAACAGATACGCAGTATTTT.

This clonotype has at least ten counts. The chain links TRBV7-2 to TRBJ2-7, with D unresolved. V was shortened by 4 bases and J by 4 bases, with 8 bases between the two germline ends. Germline V gene sequence: CDR1 SGHTA, CDR2 FQGNSA. The CDR3 consists of 12 residues. The CDR3 is CASSSQDYEQYF. CDR3 DNA: TGTGCCAGCAGCTCTCAGGATTACGAGCAGTACTTC.

This clonotype was detected ten times or more. The chain recombines TRBV7-2 with TRBJ2-1; the D gene is possibly TRBD2 (6 bases). Germline CDR1 SGHTA, CDR2 FQGNSA. V was pared by 6 bases and J by 8 bases, with 20 bases between. The CDR3 has 15 residues. The CDR3 here is CASSYGVGGEDEQFF. CDR3 nucleotides: TGTGCCAGCAGTTACGGTGTCGGAGGGGAAGATGAGCAGTTCTTC.

Many counts were recorded for this clonotype. The V gene is TRBV7-2, the J gene TRBJ2-1; 14 bases are a match to TRBD2. V lost 5 bases, J lost 5 bases, and 8 bases stayed unmatched. The CDR3 has 17 residues. Per germline, CDR1 SGHTA and CDR2 FQGNSA. CDR3 bases: TGTGCCAGCAGCCTATCGACGGGACTAGCGGGAGACAATGAGCAGTTCTTC. Translation gives CASSLSTGLAGDNEQFF. Full variable domain (outside the CDR3, taken from reference TRBV7-2 and TRBJ2-1): GAGVSQSPSNKVTEKGKDVELRCDPISGHTALYWYRQSLGQGLEFLIYFQGNSAPDKSGLPSDRFSAERTGGSVSTLTIQRTQQEDSAVYLCASSLSTGLAGDNEQFFGPGTRLTVL.

This clonotype was seen only a few times. The rearrangement uses TRBV27 and TRBJ1-6, with TRBD1 matching 9 bases. The J segment lost 8 bases and the V segment lost 4 bases, leaving 6 bases of the junction unmatched. Germline lookup yields CDR1 MNHEY and CDR2 SMNVEV (reference sequence). This CDR3 region has 15 residues. The CDR3 DNA reads as TGTGCCAGCAGTTCTGGACAGGGGAAAGATTCACCCCTCCACTTT. It encodes CASSSGQGKDSPLHF.

A few counts support this clonotype. The V call is TRBV28, the J call TRBJ1-1, with D tentatively TRBD1 (5 bases). The CDR3 is 12 residues long. Germline CDR1 is MDHEN and CDR2 is SYDVKM. V was pared by 8 bases and J by 4 bases, with 11 bases between. CDR3 sequence (DNA): TGTGCCAGCGGAATTAGGGGCACTGAAGCTTTCTTT. It encodes CASGIRGTEAFF.

This clonotype was seen ten or more times. J is TRBJ1-5 and V is TRBV12-3 or TRBV12-4; 7 bases are shared with TRBD1. This CDR3 has 14 amino acids. The J segment lost 8 bases and the V segment lost 3 bases, leaving 7 bases of the junction unmatched. CDR3 nucleotides: TGTGCCAGCAGTTTGGAGGGGGCGATGGAGCCCCAGCATTTT. The encoded protein is CASSLEGAMEPQHF.

A note on this clonotype: With a much larger clone just one base away, this may be a read error. V is TRBV20-1 and J is TRBJ2-4, with D perhaps matching TRBD2 (6 bases). Germline loops: CDR1 DFQATT, CDR2 SNEGSKA (reference sequence). The CDR3 consists of 12 residues. V shed 8 bases and J shed 8 bases, with 16 bases lying between them. The CDR3 bases are TGCAGTTACGACGGCGGGAAACACATTCAGTACTTC. This sequence encodes CSYDGGKHIQYF.

This clonotype has ten or more counts. The J gene is TRBJ2-1, the V gene TRBV11-1; D remains ambiguous. The CDR3 covers 14 residues. Trimming took 5 bases from V and 0 from J, leaving 8 bases between them. Germline-derived CDR1 and CDR2 are SGHAT and FQDESV (reference sequence). In nucleotides, the CDR3 is TGTGCCAGCAGCGTAAGTAGCTCCTACAATGAGCAGTTCTTC. Translating gives CASSVSSSYNEQFF.

Note on this clonotype: A much larger clone sits a single nucleotide away, making a read error possible. Lacking the conserved final phenylalanine or tryptophan, this CDR3 likely reflects a read error. The chain carries TRBV28 and TRBJ1-4; no clear D. Germline-derived CDR1 and CDR2 are MDHEN and SYDVKM. The CDR3 is made up of 13 amino acids. Between the trimmed V and J ends, which lost 6 bases and 7 bases, there was a span of 12 bases. CDR3 protein: CASRAGAGEKLFL. The CDR3 bases are TGTGCCAGCAGGGCGGGCGCAGGTGAAAAACTGTTTTTG.

This clonotype was counted at least ten times. The chain combines TRBV4-1 with TRBJ1-1; TRBD1 might be the D (6 bases). CDR1 MGHRA and CDR2 YSYEKL come from the germline V gene. The CDR3 contains 16 residues. The V end was cut by 4 bases, the J end by 3 bases, with 18 bases between. CDR3 loop: CASSPGVVGWDTEAFF. CDR3 coding DNA: TGCGCCAGCAGCCCAGGGGTTGTCGGCTGGGACACTGAAGCTTTCTTT.

At least ten counts were recorded for this clonotype. The V gene is TRBV25-1, the J gene TRBJ2-1; 13 bases match TRBD2. The CDR3 extends over 16 amino acids. Trimming at V came to 4 bases and at J to 4 bases, leaving 4 bases not matched to a gene. Germline values: CDR1 MGHDK, CDR2 SYGVNS. In DNA form, the CDR3 reads TGTGCCAGCAGTGCACCGGGACTAGCGGGGTACAATGAGCAGTTCTTC. This gives the protein CASSAPGLAGYNEQFF.

This clonotype was observed a few times. This rearrangement joins TRBV11-2 to TRBJ2-1; 12 bases line up with TRBD2. The germline V gene encodes CDR1 SGHAT and CDR2 FQNNGV. J was trimmed by 7 bases and V by 5 bases; bases with no gene match: 9. This CDR3 is built from 16 residues. CDR3 residues: CASSTPLAGGPNEQFF. The CDR3 DNA follows: TGTGCCAGCAGCACTCCCCTAGCGGGGGGGCCAAATGAGCAGTTCTTC.

The chain uses TRBV7-9 and TRBJ2-6; D might be TRBD1 or TRBD2, each matching 5 bases. Germline CDR1 SEHNR, CDR2 FQNEAQ (reference sequence). There are 17 residues in the CDR3. V was pared by 5 bases and J by 0 bases, with 14 bases between. CDR3 coding DNA: TGTGCCAGCAGCCCCGTCGGGGCAAGCTCTGGGGCCAACGTCCTGACTTTC. Translated, it gives CASSPVGASSGANVLTF.

This clonotype occurred a few times. The chain uses TRBV10-3 and TRBJ2-5; no definite D call. The CDR3 length is 13 residues. The V and J ends lost 5 bases and 1 base respectively, with 8 bases between them. Germline V gene lookup returns CDR1 ENHRY and CDR2 SYGVKD. This CDR3 is CAISSTLQETQYF. The CDR3 DNA is TGTGCCATCAGTTCGACTCTCCAAGAGACCCAGTACTTC.

The chain has TRBV20-1 and TRBJ1-4, with TRBD1 as a possible D gene (6 bases). The V and J ends lost 6 bases and 0 bases respectively, with 20 bases between them. This CDR3 has 17 amino acids. Germline loops: CDR1 DFQATT, CDR2 SNEGSKA (reference sequence). Here the CDR3 reads CSATGHLPFATNEKLFF. Here the CDR3 DNA reads TGCAGTGCCACGGGACACCTACCTTTTGCAACTAATGAAAAACTGTTTTTT.

This clonotype was counted a few times. The rearrangement uses TRBV20-1 and TRBJ2-3; possibly TRBD2 for D (7 bases). Germline V gives CDR1 DFQATT, CDR2 SNEGSKA (reference sequence). V dropped 1 base and J dropped 6 bases, with 20 bases sitting between them. The CDR3 covers 16 residues. CDR3 sequence reads: CSARVTLKGGGDTQYF. In DNA form, the CDR3 reads TGCAGTGCTAGAGTAACCCTAAAGGGGGGGGGGGATACGCAGTATTTT.

This clonotype has a handful of counts. The chain is built from TRBV7-9 and TRBJ1-4, with D uncertain. CDR3 length: 13 amino acids. V lost 5 bases and J lost 4, with 8 bases in between. Germline V gene data show CDR1 as SEHNR and CDR2 as FQNEAQ (reference sequence). The CDR3 DNA is TGTGCCAGCAGCACCAGCTATAATGAAAAACTGTTTTTT. This encodes CASSTSYNEKLFF.